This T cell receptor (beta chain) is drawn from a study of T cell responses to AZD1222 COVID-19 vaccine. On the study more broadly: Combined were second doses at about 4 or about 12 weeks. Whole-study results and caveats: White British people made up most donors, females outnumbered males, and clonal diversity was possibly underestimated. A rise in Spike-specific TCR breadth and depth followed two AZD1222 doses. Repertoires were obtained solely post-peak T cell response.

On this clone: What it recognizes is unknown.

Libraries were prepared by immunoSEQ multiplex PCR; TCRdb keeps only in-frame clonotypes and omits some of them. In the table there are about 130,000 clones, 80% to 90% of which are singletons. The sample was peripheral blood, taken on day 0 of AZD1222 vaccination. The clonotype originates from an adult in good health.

CDR3 DNA: TGCGCCAGCAGCCTAGCGTATGGGAGCTCCTACGAGCAGTACTTC. Translating gives CASSLAYGSSYEQYF. This sequence joins TRBV4-3 and TRBJ2-7; tentatively, D is TRBD2 (5 bases). Looked up from germline, CDR1 is LGHNA and CDR2 is YSLEER. The CDR3 contains 15 residues. Trimming took 4 bases from V and 0 from J, leaving 13 bases between them.